One and the same sample provided the 10 T cell receptor beta chains below, sequenced in a study of blood T cell repertoires in COVID-19. The protocol was immunoSEQ multiplex PCR, while the TCRdb copy is restricted to in-frame clones and leaves out a portion. Of 20,000 to 25,000 clones listed, roughly 84% are singletons. Sample: peripheral blood. These receptors came from a human donor in a cohort sampled during active COVID-19. The donor label of this sample is uncertain.

The chain combines TRBV21-1 with TRBJ2-7; the table's TRBD2 call for D was not verified on the DNA. TRBV21-1 is a pseudogene locus. This CDR3 has 18 amino acids. Here the CDR3 DNA reads TGTGCCAGCAGCAAAGAAAGGGTTCGGGGACTGTCCTCCTACGAGCAGTACTTC. It translates to CASSKERVRGLSSYEQYF.

J is TRBJ2-1 and V is TRBV11-2; D possibly corresponds to TRBD1 (6 bases). V shed 3 bases and J shed 1 base, with 7 bases lying between them. Germline CDR1 and CDR2: SGHAT and FQNNGV. This CDR3 is 14 amino acids long. The CDR3, as DNA: TGTGCCAGCAGCTTTAGGGGGTCCTACAATGAGCAGTTCTTC. This codes for CASSFRGSYNEQFF.

The J gene is TRBJ1-1, the V gene TRBV12-3 or TRBV12-4; D gene ambiguous. CDR3 length: 13 residues. V lost 3 bases, J lost 5 bases, and 10 bases lay in between. CDR3 DNA sequence: TGTGCCAGCAGTTTGGAGGGTGGAACTGAAGCTTTCTTT. This translates into CASSLEGGTEAFF.

V usage is TRBV27 and J usage is TRBJ1-6, with a weak D call TRBD1 (5 bases). V lost 6 bases and J lost 4, with 28 bases in between. From germline, CDR1 is MNHEY and CDR2 SMNVEV (reference sequence). This CDR3 spans 20 amino acids. As DNA, the CDR3 is TGTGCCAGCAGCAAGACCTCTCCGACGGGGGGGGAAGGGTATAATTCACCCCTCCACTTT. This encodes CASSKTSPTGGEGYNSPLHF.

This rearrangement joins TRBV30 to TRBJ2-2; TRBD2 matches at 16 bases. Germline CDR1 GTSNPN, CDR2 SVGIG (reference sequence). This CDR3 has 18 amino acids. Trimming removed 3 bases from V and 7 bases from J; junction bases left unmatched: 11. The CDR3 DNA sequence: TGTGCCTGGAGATCTCCGGGACTAGCGGGAGGGCAGTTCGGGGAGCTGTTTTTT. It is translated as CAWRSPGLAGGQFGELFF.

V is TRBV14 and J is TRBJ1-1, with no clear D. V was clipped by 3 bases and J by 3 bases, with 8 bases between them. The CDR3 is 13 residues long. CDR1 is SGHDN, CDR2 FVKESK, per germline. CDR3 coding DNA: TGTGCCAGCAGCCAGGAGGGCGACACTGAAGCTTTCTTT. Amino acids: CASSQEGDTEAFF.

CDR3 DNA sequence: TGCGCCAGCAGCTTAGTGGGCTCCCAGAACACTGAAGCTTTCTTT. Its translation is CASSLVGSQNTEAFF. The chain carries TRBV5-1 and TRBJ1-1; D call uncertain. The V end was cut by 2 bases, the J end by 1 base, with 12 bases between. Per germline, CDR1 SGHRS and CDR2 YFSETQ. CDR3 length equals 15 residues.

CDR3 protein: CASSPSQKNYEQYF. CDR3 sequence (DNA): TGTGCCAGCTCACCAAGTCAGAAGAACTACGAGCAGTACTTC. The rearrangement links TRBV18 to TRBJ2-7; D unclear. This CDR3 is built from 14 residues. Germline CDR1 and CDR2: KGHSH and LQKENI. V was trimmed by 2 bases and J by 3 bases, leaving 11 bases between them.

The J gene is TRBJ2-7, the V gene TRBV29-1; 8 bases are shared with TRBD1. This CDR3 has 14 residues. The V segment lost 6 bases and the J segment 2 bases; nucleotides outside the gene matches: 9. CDR1 SQVTM and CDR2 ANQGSEA come from the germline V gene. The CDR3 loop reads CSVLPGTGTYEQYF. The CDR3 nucleotides read TGCAGCGTCCTTCCCGGGACAGGTACCTACGAGCAGTACTTC.

V and J are TRBV5-1 and TRBJ2-3; 9 nucleotides agree with TRBD1. Germline V gives CDR1 SGHRS, CDR2 YFSETQ. The CDR3 covers 18 residues. V trimming: 1 base; J trimming: 0 bases; junction bases outside the gene matches: 9. The CDR3 spells CASSLKGQGISSTDTQYF. The CDR3 DNA reads TGCGCCAGCAGCTTGAAAGGACAGGGGATTTCTAGCACAGATACGCAGTATTTT. Drawing the rest from reference TRBV5-1 and TRBJ2-3, the complete variable domain is KAGVTQTPRYLIKTRGQQVTLSCSPISGHRSVSWYQQTPGQGLQFLFEYFSETQRNKGNFPGRFSGRQFSNSRSEMNVSTLELGDSALYLCASSLKGQGISSTDTQYFGPGTRLTVL.